This T cell receptor beta chain originates from a study of blood T cell repertoires in COVID-19. Looking at the study overall: COVID-19 samples, acute and convalescent, were from the United States, Italy and Spain.

Authors' processing steps: Estimates of nucleated cell counts were drawn from the amplification of reference gene primers. Sequencing was performed with immunoSEQ multiplex PCR; in TCRdb, only in-frame clones are kept and a portion is missing. That table is the source of V, J and clone size, and D and trimming were worked out from the DNA. The sample holds roughly 110,000 clones, 84% seen once. CDR3 length: 16 residues. From germline, CDR1 is LGHDT and CDR2 YNNKEL (reference sequence). The V end lost 4 bases, the J end lost 7 bases, and 23 bases lay between the germline ends. Sequences were obtained from peripheral blood. The chain recombines TRBV3-1 (or the pseudogene TRBV3-2) with TRBJ2-7, with D tentatively TRBD1 (8 bases). The TCR was taken from a woman aged 40 to 55 with acute or convalescent COVID-19. The CDR3 DNA sequence: TGTGCCAGCAGCCCTACCGGACAGGGAGGGCCGGGGGAGCAGTACTTC. It encodes CASSPTGQGGPGEQYF.